Each of the 26 T cell receptor beta chains below was sequenced from the same sample in a study of T-cell reconstitution after alpha-beta-depleted transplantation in children. A library of TCRbeta sequences, prepared with unique molecular identifiers, was generated. TCRdb re-derived calls from the PCR reads in MiXCR, one entry per CDR3 protein. Of 500,000 to 650,000 distinct CDR3 sequences detected, roughly an eighth appear once; the ten largest clones hold 12% to 15%. The sample consisted of PBMCs, mostly from graft donor cells, taken 180 days after TCRalphabeta/CD19-depleted stem cell transplant. The receptors come from a female patient aged 2-9 years who had a stem cell transplant for aplastic anemia, so the T cells may come from the graft donor.

This sequence joins TRBV12-3 or TRBV12-4 and TRBJ1-5, with 8 bases matching TRBD1. The V segment lost 3 bases and the J segment 3 bases; nucleotides outside the gene matches: 10. This CDR3 spans 17 amino acids. CDR3 in DNA: TGTGCCAGCAGTTTGGCGGACAGGGTGGGAGACAATCAGCCCCAGCATTTT. This codes for CASSLADRVGDNQPQHF.

This clonotype turned up a few times. The chain links TRBV20-1 to TRBJ2-6; 7 nucleotides agree with TRBD1. In germline, CDR1 is DFQATT, CDR2 SNEGSKA (reference sequence). The CDR3 runs 14 residues. The J segment lost 0 bases and the V segment lost 7 bases, leaving 3 bases of the junction unmatched. CDR3 DNA: TGCAGTGGACAGGGCAGCTCTGGGGCCAACGTCCTGACTTTC. Protein: CSGQGSSGANVLTF.

This rearrangement joins TRBV13 to TRBJ2-7; 7 bases line up with TRBD2. This CDR3 region has 14 residues. Germline-derived CDR1 and CDR2 are PRHDT and FYEKMQ (reference sequence). The junction had 3 bases not matched to a gene; V was cut back by 4 bases and J by 0 bases. CDR3 sequence reads: CASSSREDSYEQYV. In DNA, the CDR3 is TGTGCCAGCAGCTCTCGGGAGGACTCCTACGAGCAGTACGTC.

This clonotype was seen ten or more times. The chain joins TRBV6-5 to TRBJ2-2; D is uncertain. Per germline, CDR1 MNHEY and CDR2 SVGAGI. V dropped 5 bases and J dropped 0 bases, with 1 base sitting between them. The CDR3 loop spans 12 amino acids. The CDR3 protein is CASSANTGELFF. The CDR3 DNA reads as TGTGCCAGCAGTGCGAACACCGGGGAGCTGTTTTTT.

Here the CDR3 DNA reads TGTGCCAGCAGCTTCCCCGGGGGGCAGGGCTATGGCTACACCTTC. Its protein product is CASSFPGGQGYGYTF. The gene calls are TRBV7-2 and TRBJ1-2; D possibly corresponds to TRBD1 (6 bases). With 3 bases removed from V and 4 bases from J, the gap between germline ends came to 15 bases. Germline V CDR1 and CDR2: SGHTA, FQGNSA. The CDR3 has 15 residues.

In this sample, this clonotype turned up once. This rearrangement joins TRBV10-3 to TRBJ2-2, with D possibly matching TRBD1 (6 bases). V dropped 6 bases and J dropped 0 bases, with 8 bases sitting between them. The CDR3 has 14 residues. Germline-derived CDR1 and CDR2 are ENHRY and SYGVKD. The CDR3 DNA is TGTGCCATCAGGACAGGTTCGAACACCGGGGAGCTGTTTTTT. Encoded protein: CAIRTGSNTGELFF.

This clonotype was counted between two and nine times. The chain links TRBV7-8 to TRBJ2-3; possibly TRBD2 for D (6 bases). The CDR3 totals 16 residues. Germline assignment: CDR1 SGHVS and CDR2 FQNEAQ. With 0 bases removed from V and 4 bases from J, the gap between germline ends came to 14 bases. CDR3 sequence: CASSLALGWRADTQYF. CDR3 DNA: TGTGCCAGCAGCTTAGCGTTAGGATGGAGGGCAGATACGCAGTATTTT. Using reference TRBV7-8 and TRBJ2-3 for the parts outside the CDR3, the full variable domain is GAGVSQSPRYKVAKRGQDVALRCDPISGHVSLFWYQQALGQGPEFLTYFQNEAQLDKSGLPSDRFFAERPEGSVSTLKIQRTQQEDSAVYLCASSLALGWRADTQYFGPGTRLTVL.

This clonotype came up many times. The J gene is TRBJ2-4, the V gene TRBV28; the match to TRBD1 covers 7 bases. Per the germline V gene, CDR1 is MDHEN and CDR2 is SYDVKM. The CDR3 loop spans 16 amino acids. V gave up 3 bases and J gave up 1 base; unmatched junction bases: 6. DNA of the CDR3: TGTGCCAGCAGTTTTACAGGGGTGGTGGCCAAAAACATTCAGTACTTC. It encodes CASSFTGVVAKNIQYF. The entire variable domain, with the rest obtained from reference TRBV28 and TRBJ2-4, is as follows: DVKVTQSSRYLVKRTGEKVFLECVQDMDHENMFWYRQDPGLGLRLIYFSYDVKMKEKGDIPEGYSVSREKKERFSLILESASTNQTSMYLCASSFTGVVAKNIQYFGAGTRLSVL.

This clonotype was detected only a few times. The chain is built from TRBV11-3 and TRBJ2-1, with no clear D. The CDR3 totals 14 residues. Trimming left V 3 bases short and J 7 bases short, with 13 bases between. The germline V gene encodes CDR1 SGHNT and CDR2 YENEEA. CDR3 nucleotide sequence: TGTGCCAGCAGCTTGGGTCTCAGCGTAAATGAGCAGTTCTTC. As protein: CASSLGLSVNEQFF.

The CDR3 here is CASSQRLAGEYDTQYF. The CDR3 DNA is TGTGCCAGCAGCCAACGTCTAGCGGGAGAATATGATACGCAGTATTTT. This sequence joins TRBV3-1 and TRBJ2-3; 10 positions match TRBD2. This CDR3 is 16 amino acids long. Germline assignment: CDR1 LGHDT and CDR2 YNNKEL (reference sequence). J gave up 6 bases and V 2 bases, and 8 bases lay outside the gene matches.

This sequence joins TRBV28 and TRBJ2-7; no clear D. The CDR3 covers 15 residues. Trimming took 6 bases from V and 3 from J, leaving 18 bases between them. Germline loops: CDR1 MDHEN, CDR2 SYDVKM. CDR3 region: CASSSAMAAYYEQYF. In DNA, the CDR3 is TGTGCCAGCAGCTCAGCTATGGCCGCTTACTACGAGCAGTACTTC.

This clonotype was seen just once. J is TRBJ2-7 and V is TRBV7-9; 8 bases fit TRBD2. J gave up 5 bases and V 4 bases, and 7 bases lay outside the gene matches. CDR1 is SEHNR and CDR2 is FQNEAQ in the germline V gene (reference sequence). The CDR3 covers 14 residues. The DNA of the CDR3 is TGTGCCAGCAGCTCCACGGGGGGGGACAACGAGCAGTACTTC. It is translated as CASSSTGGDNEQYF.

The chain combines TRBV10-3 with TRBJ1-1; D is uncertain. V was shortened by 4 bases and J by 2 bases, with 11 bases between the two germline ends. Germline CDR1 is ENHRY and CDR2 is SYGVKD. The CDR3 has 14 amino acids. Here the CDR3 reads CAISVDDSNTEAFF. The CDR3 DNA reads as TGTGCCATCAGTGTCGACGATTCAAACACTGAAGCTTTCTTT.

This clonotype was seen just once. One end of the junction does not line up with germline, which may come from a read error. This chain uses TRBV5-1 with TRBJ2-3; 14 nucleotides agree with TRBD2. This CDR3 comprises 18 residues. Germline lookup yields CDR1 SGHRS and CDR2 YFSETQ. CDR3 residues: CASNLGLAGATSTDTQYF. In nucleotides, the CDR3 is TGCGCCAGCAACTTGGGACTAGCGGGGGCCACTAGCACAGATACGCAGTATTTT. Using reference TRBV5-1 and TRBJ2-3 for the parts outside the CDR3, the full variable domain is KAGVTQTPRYLIKTRGQQVTLSCSPISGHRSVSWYQQTPGQGLQFLFEYFSETQRNKGNFPGRFSGRQFSNSRSEMNVSTLELGDSALYLCASNLGLAGATSTDTQYFGPGTRLTVL.

The chain is built from TRBV6-2 or TRBV6-3 and TRBJ2-1; possibly TRBD1 or TRBD2 for D (5 bases each). Looked up from germline, CDR1 is MNHEY and CDR2 is SVGEGT. The length of the CDR3 is 16 residues. Trimming pared 6 bases from V and 0 bases from J, leaving 15 bases between. CDR3 region: CASSYWDQSSYNEQFF. The CDR3 nucleotides are TGTGCCAGCAGCTATTGGGACCAAAGCTCCTACAATGAGCAGTTCTTC.

This clonotype occurred a few times. This chain links TRBV29-1 with TRBJ1-1; no firm D call. This CDR3 has 10 residues. Germline-derived CDR1 and CDR2 are SQVTM and ANQGSEA. V was cut by 8 bases and J by 8 bases, with 12 bases left in between. The CDR3 sequence is CSSGGREAFF. CDR3 DNA sequence: TGCAGCTCTGGAGGTAGAGAAGCTTTCTTT.

The rearrangement joins TRBV5-1 to TRBJ1-1; D not certain. This CDR3 has 15 amino acids. The germline gives CDR1 SGHRS, CDR2 YFSETQ. Trimming cost V 6 bases and J 4 bases, with 19 bases left between them. DNA of the CDR3: TGCGCCAGCAACTCAGGAGCGGCAGGCGGCACTGAAGCTTTCTTT. This translates into CASNSGAAGGTEAFF.

The chain carries TRBV11-2 and TRBJ2-3; 10 bases fit TRBD2. CDR3 length equals 18 residues. The J segment lost 0 bases and the V segment lost 2 bases, leaving 8 bases of the junction unmatched. Germline V gene sequence: CDR1 SGHAT, CDR2 FQNNGV. The CDR3 reads CASSLRAGGPHSTDTQYF. In DNA, the CDR3 is TGTGCCAGCAGCTTAAGAGCGGGAGGGCCACATAGCACAGATACGCAGTATTTT. The full variable domain, its missing parts supplied by reference TRBV11-2 and TRBJ2-3, is EAGVAQSPRYKIIEKRQSVAFWCNPISGHATLYWYQQILGQGPKLLIQFQNNGVVDDSQLPKDRFSAERLKGVDSTLKIQPAKLEDSAVYLCASSLRAGGPHSTDTQYFGPGTRLTVL.

This chain uses TRBV20-1 with TRBJ2-7, with 9 bases identical to TRBD1. CDR3 length: 16 residues. The germline V gene has CDR1 DFQATT and CDR2 SNEGSKA (reference sequence). J lost 4 bases, V lost 6 bases, and 16 bases had no gene match. CDR3: CSAPSPATTGGYEQYF. The CDR3 DNA follows: TGCAGTGCCCCGAGTCCGGCGACGACAGGGGGTTACGAGCAGTACTTC.

The chain uses TRBV7-9 and TRBJ2-7; 7 bases line up with TRBD1. Trimming cost V 4 bases and J 2 bases; bases outside gene matches: 5. The CDR3 length is 14 residues. Germline CDR1 is SEHNR and CDR2 is FQNEAQ (reference sequence). CDR3 loop: CASSWSGTAYEQYF. In nucleotides, the CDR3 is TGTGCCAGCAGCTGGTCAGGGACAGCCTACGAGCAGTACTTC.

V gene TRBV3-1 combines with J gene TRBJ2-2, with a weak D call TRBD2 (5 bases). Germline CDR1 is LGHDT and CDR2 is YNNKEL (reference sequence). The CDR3 has 14 amino acids. V lost 4 bases, J lost 9 bases, and 15 bases lay in between. CDR3 sequence (DNA): TGTGCCAGCAGCCCCGCCCCCGGGGTGAGGGAGCTGTTTTTT. It translates to CASSPAPGVRELFF.

This clonotype has ten or more counts. The CDR3 nucleotides read TGTGCCAGCAGCTTAGACGGGGATAGCCCCAATGAGCAGTTCTTC. This codes for CASSLDGDSPNEQFF. V gene TRBV7-3 combines with J gene TRBJ2-1, with D possibly being TRBD2 (5 bases). CDR3 length equals 15 residues. V lost 2 bases to trimming and J lost 6 bases, with 14 bases between them. The germline V gene has CDR1 SGHTA and CDR2 FQGTGA.

This clonotype was detected only a few times. J is TRBJ1-5 and V is TRBV20-1; D not resolved. The V gene's germline CDR1 is DFQATT and CDR2 SNEGSKA (reference sequence). This CDR3 has 15 residues. Trimming pared 1 base from V and 0 bases from J, leaving 10 bases between. This CDR3 reads CSARAIGYSNQPQHF. For the CDR3, the DNA is TGCAGTGCTAGAGCTATTGGGTATAGCAATCAGCCCCAGCATTTT.

This clonotype appeared a few times. The chain combines TRBV11-1 with TRBJ2-7, with a possible D match to TRBD1 (6 bases). V gave up 4 bases and J gave up 3 bases, with 16 bases separating them. The CDR3 length is 15 residues. CDR1 SGHAT and CDR2 FQDESV come from the germline V gene (reference sequence). Written as DNA, the CDR3 is TGTGCCAGCAGCTCCCTCCCGGACAGTCACTACGAGCAGTACTTC. It yields the protein CASSSLPDSHYEQYF.

Note on this clonotype: The germline gene is not matched at one end of the junction; a read error may be the cause. The chain has TRBV7-9 and TRBJ1-2; tentatively, D is TRBD1 (5 bases). The germline gives CDR1 SEHNR, CDR2 FQNEAQ (reference sequence). The CDR3 is made up of 12 amino acids. The CDR3 bases are TGTGCCGGCAGCTTCGACAGCTATGGCTACACCTTC. Translated: CAGSFDSYGYTF. Full variable domain (rest looked up from reference TRBV7-9 and TRBJ1-2): DTGVSQNPRHKITKRGQNVTFRCDPISEHNRLYWYRQTLGQGPEFLTYFQNEAQLEKSRLLSDRFSAERPKGSFSTLEIQRTEQGDSAMYLCAGSFDSYGYTFGSGTRLTVV.

The chain employs TRBV3-1 and TRBJ1-2; 8 bases map to TRBD1. The V gene end was trimmed by 4 bases and the J gene end by 0 bases; junction bases not matched to a gene: 4. This CDR3 contains 15 residues. The germline gives CDR1 LGHDT, CDR2 YNNKEL (reference sequence). In nucleotides, the CDR3 is TGTGCCAGCAGCCTGGGACAGGCATCTAACTATGGCTACACCTTC. This codes for CASSLGQASNYGYTF.